A selection of T cell receptor beta chains follows, all from one sample in a study of T cells expressing NK-cell markers. TCRdb re-called the 5' RACE reads, yielding one record per CDR3 amino acid sequence without DNA. The repertoire table contains roughly 390,000 distinct CDR3 sequences. What was sequenced was blood T cells: a sorted CD56 or NKG2C T cell subset, CD4+ or CD8+ T cells, or bulk PBMC T cells (not recorded which). The receptors originated from a man between 18 and 69 years old in good health. Each CDR3 is given with its conserved first and last residue.

TRBJ1-3 TRBV12-3/TRBV12-4 11 CASNLRDTIYF
TRBJ2-3 TRBV20-1 16 CSAPDRGTSATDTQYF
TRBJ2-1 TRBV20-1 17 CSAWGLAGGPLYNEQFF
TRBJ1-1 TRBV5-1 14 CASSLAWGMGEAFF
TRBJ2-2 TRBV24-1 17 CATRSTSTGSNTGELFF
TRBJ1-5 TRBV9 14 CASSPTASNQPQHF
TRBJ1-5 TRBV27 15 CASSFTSGRNQPQHF
TRBJ1-2 TRBV4-2 14 CASSQELYRDGYTF
TRBJ2-5 TRBV20-1 15 CSARDPQGQRETQYF
TRBJ2-1 TRBV6-1 12 CASSSTVQREFF
TRBJ2-7 TRBV11-2 15 CASSLGQGAFYEQYF
TRBJ2-2 TRBV9 15 CASSPSLSNTGELFF
TRBJ2-7 TRBV28 15 CASSRTQGARYEQYF
TRBJ2-2 TRBV14 15 CASSQFNPNTGELFF
TRBJ2-1 TRBV16 17 CASSPQQGRSSYNEQFF
TRBJ1-1 TRBV20-1 14 CSARDEGKNTEAFF
TRBJ2-5 TRBV7-2 14 CASSSTRGGGTQYF
TRBJ1-5 TRBV12-3/TRBV12-4 13 CASSPSVIQPQHF
TRBJ2-7 TRBV27 13 CASSLTRVSEQYF
TRBJ2-1 TRBV24-1 13 CATEGTGPNEQFF
TRBJ2-3 TRBV25-1 16 CASSSGWQGAKDTQYF
TRBJ1-4 TRBV7-9 17 CASSTRDRGETNEKLFF
TRBJ1-1 TRBV19 13 CASSWVLNTEAFF
TRBJ2-7 TRBV7-2 15 CASSLSRINTYEQYF
TRBJ2-7 TRBV12-3/TRBV12-4 13 CASTHGTYYEQYF
TRBJ2-3 TRBV5-1 15 CASSGRGRLGDTQYF
TRBJ1-1 TRBV20-1 14 CSAEAGVTNTEAFF
TRBJ2-7 TRBV20-1 14 CSAKEGTVSYEQYF
TRBJ2-5 TRBV18 15 CASSPVSGARETQYF
TRBJ1-1 TRBV7-2 15 CASSLVGAGRTEAFF
TRBJ2-3 TRBV4-2 15 CASSQVGGGIDTQYF
TRBJ2-1 TRBV14 16 CASSSNLGTGDDEQFF
TRBJ1-2 TRBV7-2 15 CASSHGQGANYGYTF
TRBJ2-6 TRBV5-1 17 CASSPGQGALGANVLTF
TRBJ2-5 TRBV3-1 17 CASSQDLSGGATKTQYF
TRBJ2-2 TRBV7-2 15 CASSYNRVGTGELFF
TRBJ2-1 TRBV3-1 16 CASSLRAHPPYNEQFF
TRBJ2-7 TRBV12-3/TRBV12-4 15 CASSLGGTLTYEQYF
TRBJ1-2 TRBV7-9 15 CASSPRSQGRIGYTF
TRBJ2-7 TRBV27 15 CASSRVGQATYEQYF
TRBJ2-5 TRBV2 15 CASTLGSLAGETQYF
TRBJ1-5 TRBV29-1 12 CSAGHSNQPQHF
TRBJ2-2 TRBV2 17 CASSESTAGVNTGELFF
TRBJ1-6 TRBV9 13 CASSVVEGSPLHF